A single sample is the source of the 28 T cell receptor beta chains below, sequenced in a study of cytomegalovirus exposure and HLA in healthy donors. The PCR was carried out with 60 Vbeta primers and 13 Jbeta primers. Some clones are missing from TCRdb's copy, which holds only in-frame ones; the method was immunoSEQ multiplex PCR. The sample shows 190,000 or so clones, under 90% of them seen only once. The sample comprised PBMCs. The receptors derive from a boy aged 2 to 9 in good health and CMV-seronegative.

The chain links TRBV4-3 to TRBJ2-3, with 11 bases fitting TRBD2. V dropped 1 base and J dropped 2; count of bases not matched to a gene: 11. The CDR3 loop spans 19 amino acids. Germline V gives CDR1 LGHNA, CDR2 YSLEER. CDR3 nucleotide sequence: TGCGCCAGCAGCCAAGGTGCTACGGGACTAGCGGCAAACACAGATACGCAGTATTTT. Its protein product is CASSQGATGLAANTDTQYF.

The chain recombines TRBV11-1 with TRBJ1-6, with unresolved D. V lost 1 base to trimming and J lost 10 bases, with 11 bases between them. CDR3 length: 14 residues. CDR1 is SGHAT and CDR2 is FQDESV in the germline V gene (reference sequence). This chain's CDR3 is CASSLGARASPLHF. The DNA of the CDR3 is TGTGCCAGCAGCTTAGGGGCGCGCGCCTCACCCCTCCACTTT. Drawing the rest from reference TRBV11-1 and TRBJ1-6, the complete variable domain is EAEVAQSPRYKITEKSQAVAFWCDPISGHATLYWYRQILGQGPELLVQFQDESVVDDSQLPKDRFSAERLKGVDSTLKIQPAELGDSAMYLCASSLGARASPLHFGNGTRLTVT.

V usage is TRBV4-3 and J usage is TRBJ1-6; D gene uncertain. CDR3 length: 18 amino acids. V was cut by 3 bases and J by 7 bases, with 22 bases left in between. The germline CDR1 and CDR2 sequences are LGHNA and YSLEER. Here the CDR3 DNA reads TGCGCCAGCAGCCATTCTAAAGGGCCCGCCGGGAGCAATTCACCCCTCCACTTT. The encoded protein is CASSHSKGPAGSNSPLHF.

About this clone: The sample contains more than one DNA sequence encoding this CDR3. The chain couples TRBV7-2 to TRBJ1-1, with D hard to call. The CDR3 covers 13 residues. Germline-derived CDR1 and CDR2 are SGHTA and FQGNSA. Trimming pared 2 bases from V and 1 base from J, leaving 5 bases between. The CDR3 spells CASSLRRNTEAFF. DNA for the CDR3: TGTGCCAGCAGCTTACGCAGGAACACTGAAGCTTTCTTT.

V gene TRBV7-2 combines with J gene TRBJ1-2, with D tentatively TRBD1 (6 bases). The CDR3 spans 14 residues. Trimming shortened V by 4 bases and J by 0 bases, and 9 bases separated the two germline ends. CDR1 SGHTA and CDR2 FQGNSA come from the germline V gene. The CDR3 here is CASSSEGANYGYTF. The CDR3 DNA reads as TGTGCCAGCAGCTCAGAGGGGGCTAACTATGGCTACACCTTC.

This clone was seen just once. The genes are TRBV6-1 and TRBJ1-1; tentative D call: TRBD1 (5 bases). CDR3 length: 15 residues. V was pared by 5 bases and J by 0 bases, with 13 bases between. Germline V gene data show CDR1 as MNHNS and CDR2 as SASEGT. The CDR3 nucleotides are TGTGCCAGCAGTTGGGGCTACATCATGAACACTGAAGCTTTCTTT. This sequence encodes CASSWGYIMNTEAFF.

The table lists this clone with a count of one. V and J are TRBV4-3 and TRBJ1-2; D is undetermined. V was shortened by 0 bases and J by 4 bases, with 9 bases between the two germline ends. The CDR3 spans 14 residues. Germline V gene data show CDR1 as LGHNA and CDR2 as YSLEER. Here the CDR3 reads CASSQDLGSYGYTF. For the CDR3, the DNA is TGCGCCAGCAGCCAAGATTTGGGGAGCTATGGCTACACCTTC.

The V gene is TRBV2, the J gene TRBJ1-3; the D is unclear. The length of the CDR3 is 14 residues. Germline lookup yields CDR1 SNHLY and CDR2 FYNNEI. The V and J ends lost 7 bases and 2 bases respectively, with 12 bases between them. The CDR3 spells CASTGTVTGNTIYF. DNA for the CDR3: TGTGCCAGCACTGGAACAGTCACTGGAAACACCATATATTTT. Together with reference TRBV2 and TRBJ1-3, the CDR3 gives the full variable domain: EPEVTQTPSHQVTQMGQEVILRCVPISNHLYFYWYRQILGQKVEFLVSFYNNEISEKSEIFDDQFSVERPDGSNFTLKIRSTKLEDSAMYFCASTGTVTGNTIYFGEGSWLTVV.

This clone was counted a single time. This chain uses TRBV9 with TRBJ1-1; D gene uncertain. Germline V lookup: CDR1 SGDLS, CDR2 YYNGEE. The CDR3 has 13 amino acids. V was cut by 0 bases and J by 1 base, with 4 bases left in between. This CDR3 reads CASSVDWNTEAFF. The CDR3 DNA reads TGTGCCAGCAGCGTAGACTGGAACACTGAAGCTTTCTTT.

V gene TRBV20-1 combines with J gene TRBJ2-7; D is unresolved. V was clipped by 0 bases and J by 9 bases, with 9 bases between them. The CDR3 runs 11 residues. Germline CDR1 and CDR2: DFQATT and SNEGSKA (reference sequence). CDR3 residues: CSARDQVGQYF. CDR3 in DNA: TGCAGTGCTAGAGATCAGGTTGGGCAGTACTTC.

This sequence joins TRBV21-1 and TRBJ1-5; the table's D call TRBD1 went unverified against the DNA. TRBV21-1 is described as a pseudogene. The CDR3 extends over 19 amino acids. CDR3 amino acids: CASSKFYRGRNGVNQPQHF. In DNA, the CDR3 is TGTGCCAGCAGCAAGTTTTACAGGGGACGAAATGGGGTCAATCAGCCCCAGCATTTT.

Points on this clone: The sample holds other DNA sequences that translate to the same CDR3. This rearrangement joins TRBV19 to TRBJ1-5, with 7 nucleotides matching TRBD1. This CDR3 comprises 13 residues. The germline CDR1 and CDR2 sequences are LNHDA and SQIVND (reference sequence). The J segment lost 7 bases and the V segment lost 3 bases, leaving 3 bases of the junction unmatched. CDR3 bases: TGTGCCAGTAGTATTGACAGGGACCAGCCCCAGCATTTT. Residues: CASSIDRDQPQHF. The whole variable domain, filled in from reference TRBV19 and TRBJ1-5, reads DGGITQSPKYLFRKEGQNVTLSCEQNLNHDAMYWYRQDPGQGLRLIYYSQIVNDFQKGDIAEGYSVSREKKESFPLTVTSAQKNPTAFYLCASSIDRDQPQHFGDGTRLSIL.

V and J are TRBV18 and TRBJ2-3; a possible D gene is TRBD2 (5 bases). The CDR3 covers 14 residues. V was clipped by 2 bases and J by 3 bases, with 9 bases between them. Germline V CDR1 and CDR2: KGHSH, LQKENI. The CDR3 protein is CASSPGLVTDTQYF. CDR3 DNA: TGTGCCAGCTCACCAGGACTCGTAACAGATACGCAGTATTTT. Using reference TRBV18 and TRBJ2-3 for the parts outside the CDR3, the full variable domain is NAGVMQNPRHLVRRRGQEARLRCSPMKGHSHVYWYRQLPEEGLKFMVYLQKENIIDESGMPKERFSAEFPKEGPSILRIQQVVRGDSAAYFCASSPGLVTDTQYFGPGTRLTVL.

This clone was detected only a few times. This chain joins TRBV7-2 and TRBJ2-7, with 8 bases lining up with TRBD1. Trimming at V came to 8 bases and at J to 3 bases, leaving 6 bases not matched to a gene. The CDR3 consists of 13 residues. Germline-derived CDR1 and CDR2 are SGHTA and FQGNSA. The CDR3 protein is CASSWDRNYEQYF. CDR3 nucleotides: TGTGCCAGCTCCTGGGACAGGAACTACGAGCAGTACTTC.

The CDR3 sequence is CAWSVGVGNEPQHF. The CDR3 region has the DNA TGTGCCTGGAGTGTAGGGGTAGGGAACGAGCCCCAGCATTTT. The V call is TRBV30, the J call TRBJ1-5; TRBD1 might be the D (5 bases). The germline V gene has CDR1 GTSNPN and CDR2 SVGIG (reference sequence). The CDR3 is 14 residues long. Trimming removed 0 bases from V and 8 bases from J, with 14 bases in between.

This clone was seen a single time. This sequence joins TRBV10-1 and TRBJ1-5; TRBD1 matches at 7 bases. Germline V gives CDR1 WNHNN, CDR2 SYGVQD (reference sequence). This CDR3 region has 16 residues. V lost 2 bases to trimming and J lost 5 bases; unmatched junction nucleotides: 9. CDR3 residues: CASSEEGTDGDQPQHF. CDR3 bases: TGCGCCAGCAGTGAGGAGGGGACAGATGGGGATCAGCCCCAGCATTTT.

The J gene is TRBJ2-5, the V gene TRBV19; TRBD2 matches at 9 bases. With 5 bases clipped from V and 5 bases from J, the junction kept 12 bases outside the gene matches. From germline, CDR1 is LNHDA and CDR2 SQIVND (reference sequence). The CDR3 runs to 16 residues. As DNA, the CDR3 is TGTGCCAGTAGTGCCGGGACTAGCAGGGCAGAGGAGACCCAGTACTTC. Its protein product is CASSAGTSRAEETQYF.

The J gene is TRBJ2-7, the V gene TRBV7-9; D is perhaps TRBD2 (6 bases). Per the germline V gene, CDR1 is SEHNR and CDR2 is FQNEAQ (reference sequence). V lost 5 bases and J 2 bases, leaving 13 bases between the germline ends. The CDR3 totals 14 residues. CDR3 DNA sequence: TGTGCCAGCAGCCCCCCGGGGGTTCCCTACGAGCAGTACTTC. Its translation is CASSPPGVPYEQYF.

This chain uses TRBV7-2 with TRBJ2-7; TRBD1 aligns across 9 bases. Losses at the gene ends were 4 bases for V and 3 bases for J; bases not matched to a gene: 7. The germline V gene encodes CDR1 SGHTA and CDR2 FQGNSA. This CDR3 comprises 15 residues. The CDR3 loop is CASSSGGQGYYEQYF. CDR3 in DNA: TGTGCCAGCAGCTCTGGTGGACAGGGGTACTACGAGCAGTACTTC.

This clone was seen once. The chain joins TRBV15 to TRBJ2-7; 8 nucleotides align to TRBD2. J gave up 3 bases and V 1 base, and 8 bases lay outside the gene matches. CDR1 LNHNV and CDR2 YYDKDF come from the germline V gene (reference sequence). CDR3 size: 16 residues. CDR3 coding DNA: TGTGCCACCAGCAGAGGGGCCAGCGGGGGACGCTACGAGCAGTACTTC. Translation: CATSRGASGGRYEQYF.

CDR3: CASSSGGSYGYTF. Written as DNA, the CDR3 is TGTGCCAGCAGTTCCGGGGGGAGCTATGGCTACACCTTC. The chain employs TRBV6-1 and TRBJ1-2, with D possibly being TRBD1 (5 bases). CDR1 MNHNS and CDR2 SASEGT come from the germline V gene. This CDR3 spans 13 amino acids. The V end lost 5 bases, the J end lost 4 bases, and 11 bases lay between the germline ends.

This chain links TRBV5-1 with TRBJ2-5; possible D gene TRBD2, 6 bases. Germline assignment: CDR1 SGHRS and CDR2 YFSETQ. Trimming removed 4 bases at V and 5 bases at J, with 12 bases between. The CDR3 runs 13 residues. CDR3 in amino acids: CASSLDGGETQYF. The DNA for the CDR3 is TGCGCCAGCAGCCTGGATGGGGGGGAGACCCAGTACTTC.

This clone was counted only a few times. The chain recombines TRBV19 with TRBJ1-6; D is uncertain. With 4 bases removed from V and 7 bases from J, the gap between germline ends came to 8 bases. The CDR3 sequence is 13 residues long. Germline V CDR1 and CDR2: LNHDA, SQIVND (reference sequence). As DNA, the CDR3 is TGTGCCAGTAGTACACAGTCCAATTCACCCCTCCACTTT. Amino acids: CASSTQSNSPLHF.

The chain uses TRBV7-9 and TRBJ1-1; D remains unclear. The CDR3 extends over 12 amino acids. Trimming removed 2 bases from V and 7 bases from J, with 8 bases in between. Germline V gene data show CDR1 as SEHNR and CDR2 as FQNEAQ (reference sequence). The chain's CDR3 is CASSLSTDEAFF. The CDR3 nucleotides read TGTGCCAGCAGCTTATCGACTGATGAAGCTTTCTTT.

This chain joins TRBV4-1 and TRBJ1-5; D perhaps matches TRBD1 (5 bases). The germline gives CDR1 MGHRA, CDR2 YSYEKL. V gave up 4 bases and J gave up 7 bases, with 11 bases separating them. The CDR3 loop spans 13 amino acids. CDR3: CASSLRVGQPQHF. The CDR3 DNA reads TGCGCCAGCAGCCTCAGGGTAGGACAGCCCCAGCATTTT.

The chain has TRBV7-2 and TRBJ2-3, with D possibly being TRBD1 (5 bases). CDR3 size: 16 residues. Trimming stripped 3 bases from V and 3 bases from J, with 16 bases between. The germline V gene encodes CDR1 SGHTA and CDR2 FQGNSA. DNA of the CDR3: TGTGCCAGCAGCTTGGTTAGGACATTAGGAACAGATACGCAGTATTTT. This gives the protein CASSLVRTLGTDTQYF.

This clone occurred once. At one boundary the junction diverges from the germline segment, which might be a read error. This chain connects TRBV7-9 to TRBJ2-7, with a possible D match to TRBD1 (6 bases). The CDR3 sequence is 17 residues long. The germline gives CDR1 SEHNR, CDR2 FQNEAQ (reference sequence). The CDR3 loop reads CSSSLVHRAGDRYEQYF. In DNA form, the CDR3 reads TGTTCCAGCAGCTTAGTTCATAGGGCAGGGGATCGGTACGAGCAGTACTTC.

V usage is TRBV19 and J usage is TRBJ1-5; D might be TRBD1 (6 bases). Germline V gene sequence: CDR1 LNHDA, CDR2 SQIVND (reference sequence). Trimming took 2 bases from V and 2 from J, leaving 10 bases between them. This CDR3 contains 15 residues. As DNA, the CDR3 is TGTGCCAGTAGTATAACAGGGTATGGCAATCAGCCCCAGCATTTT. Translating it yields CASSITGYGNQPQHF.